The clone carrying this T cell receptor (beta chain) was detected many times. The antigen remains unidentified. The entry originates in a study of T-cell reconstitution after alpha-beta-depleted transplantation in children. Overall study findings and caveats: Reportedly, only several hundred clones from non-depleted graft cells drove alpha-beta T-cell counts at about two months.

The CDR3 loop spans 15 amino acids. Germline trimming cut 6 bases from V and 10 bases from J; bases unmatched to any gene: 10. Molecular barcoding with unique molecular identifiers was used for the TCRbeta library. TCRdb re-called the PCR reads with MiXCR, one entry per CDR3 protein. This sample has roughly 300,000 distinct CDR3 sequences, with 11% found just once. Sequencing used peripheral blood, obtained 180 days after TCRalphabeta/CD19-depleted stem cell transplant. The rearrangement joins TRBV12-3 or TRBV12-4 to TRBJ1-6; TRBD1 agrees at 9 bases. This clonotype originated in a male patient under 10 years old who had a stem cell transplant for chronic granulomatous disease, so the T cells may come from the graft donor. The CDR3 region is CASSPFTGGGSPLHF. CDR3 bases: TGTGCCAGCAGCCCCTTTACAGGGGGCGGGTCACCCCTCCACTTT.